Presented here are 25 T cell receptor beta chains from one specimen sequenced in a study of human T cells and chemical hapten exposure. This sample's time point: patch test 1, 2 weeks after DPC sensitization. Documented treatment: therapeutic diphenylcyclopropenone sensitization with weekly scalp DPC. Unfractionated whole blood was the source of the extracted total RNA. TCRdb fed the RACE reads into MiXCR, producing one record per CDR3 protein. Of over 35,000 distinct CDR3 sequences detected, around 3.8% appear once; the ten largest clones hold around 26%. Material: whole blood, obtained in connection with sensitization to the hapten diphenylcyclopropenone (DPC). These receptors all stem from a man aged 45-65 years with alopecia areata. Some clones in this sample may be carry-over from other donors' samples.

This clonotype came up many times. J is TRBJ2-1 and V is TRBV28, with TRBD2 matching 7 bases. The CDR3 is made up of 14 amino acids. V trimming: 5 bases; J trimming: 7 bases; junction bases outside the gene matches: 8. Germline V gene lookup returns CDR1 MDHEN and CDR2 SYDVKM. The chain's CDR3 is CASSGRLASNEQFF. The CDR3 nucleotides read TGTGCCAGCAGTGGCAGACTAGCTTCGAATGAGCAGTTCTTC.

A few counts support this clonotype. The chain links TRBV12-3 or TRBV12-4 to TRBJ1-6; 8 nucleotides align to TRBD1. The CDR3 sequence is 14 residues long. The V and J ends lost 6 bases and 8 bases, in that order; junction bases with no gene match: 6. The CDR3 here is CASRPGQEDSPLHF. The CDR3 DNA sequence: TGTGCCAGCAGACCGGGACAGGAGGATTCACCCCTCCACTTT.

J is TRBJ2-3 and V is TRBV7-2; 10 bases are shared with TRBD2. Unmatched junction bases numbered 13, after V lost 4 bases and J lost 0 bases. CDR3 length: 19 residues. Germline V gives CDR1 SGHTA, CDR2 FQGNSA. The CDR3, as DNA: TGTGCCAGCAGCTCACTAAACTCAAGACTAGCGGGTAGCACAGATACGCAGTATTTT. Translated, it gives CASSSLNSRLAGSTDTQYF.

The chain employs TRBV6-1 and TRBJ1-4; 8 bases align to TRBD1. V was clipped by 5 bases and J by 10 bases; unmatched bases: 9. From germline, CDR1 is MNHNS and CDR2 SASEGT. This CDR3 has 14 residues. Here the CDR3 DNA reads TGTGCCAGCAGTATGGCAGGGGGCGATGGAAAACTGTTTTTT. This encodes CASSMAGGDGKLFF.

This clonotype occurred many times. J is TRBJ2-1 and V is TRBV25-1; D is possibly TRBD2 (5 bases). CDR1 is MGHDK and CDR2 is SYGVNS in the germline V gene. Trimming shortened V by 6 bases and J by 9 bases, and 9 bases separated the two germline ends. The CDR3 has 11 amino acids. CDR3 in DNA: TGTGCCAGCAGGGAGAGGGTTGAGCAGTTCTTC. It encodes CASRERVEQFF.

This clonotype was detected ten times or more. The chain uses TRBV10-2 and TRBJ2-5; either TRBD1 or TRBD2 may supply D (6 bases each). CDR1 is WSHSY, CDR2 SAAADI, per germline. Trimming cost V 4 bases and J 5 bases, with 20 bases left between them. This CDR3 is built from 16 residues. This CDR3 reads CASSVTGVIRGETQYF. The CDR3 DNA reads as TGCGCCAGCAGTGTTACGGGAGTGATAAGGGGGGAGACCCAGTACTTC.

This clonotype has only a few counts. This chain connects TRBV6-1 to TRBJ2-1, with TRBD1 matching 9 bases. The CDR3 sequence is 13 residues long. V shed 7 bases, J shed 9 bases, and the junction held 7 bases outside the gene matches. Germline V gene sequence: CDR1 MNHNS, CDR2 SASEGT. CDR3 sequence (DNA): TGTGCCAGCAAGTGGGACAGGGTGGGTGAGCAGTTCTTC. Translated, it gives CASKWDRVGEQFF.

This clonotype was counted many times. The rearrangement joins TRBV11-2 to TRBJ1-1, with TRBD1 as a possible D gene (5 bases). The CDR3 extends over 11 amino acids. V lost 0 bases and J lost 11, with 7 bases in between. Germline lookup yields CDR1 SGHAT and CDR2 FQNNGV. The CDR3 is CASSLEQEAFF. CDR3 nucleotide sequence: TGTGCCAGCAGCTTAGAACAGGAGGCTTTCTTT.

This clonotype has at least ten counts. The CDR3 sequence is CASSLGLGVAYGYTF. The DNA of the CDR3 is TGTGCCAGCAGCTTAGGATTGGGGGTGGCCTATGGCTACACCTTC. The chain links TRBV13 to TRBJ1-2, with D maybe TRBD1 (5 bases). Germline CDR1 and CDR2: PRHDT and FYEKMQ (reference sequence). With 0 bases removed from V and 4 bases from J, the gap between germline ends came to 12 bases. There are 15 residues in the CDR3.

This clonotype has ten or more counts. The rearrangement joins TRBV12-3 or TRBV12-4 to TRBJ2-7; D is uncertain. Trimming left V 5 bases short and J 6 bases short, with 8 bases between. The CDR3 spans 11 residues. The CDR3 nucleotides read TGTGCCAGCAGTACCGCAGCCGAGCAGTACTTC. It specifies CASSTAAEQYF.

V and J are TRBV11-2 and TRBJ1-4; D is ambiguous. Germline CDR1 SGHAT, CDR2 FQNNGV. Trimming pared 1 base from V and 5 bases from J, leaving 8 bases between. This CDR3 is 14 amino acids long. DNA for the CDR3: TGTGCCAGCAGCTTAGGCGGACCGAATGAAAAACTGTTTTTT. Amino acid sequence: CASSLGGPNEKLFF. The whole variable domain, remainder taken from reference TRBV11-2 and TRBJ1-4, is EAGVAQSPRYKIIEKRQSVAFWCNPISGHATLYWYQQILGQGPKLLIQFQNNGVVDDSQLPKDRFSAERLKGVDSTLKIQPAKLEDSAVYLCASSLGGPNEKLFFGSGTQLSVL.

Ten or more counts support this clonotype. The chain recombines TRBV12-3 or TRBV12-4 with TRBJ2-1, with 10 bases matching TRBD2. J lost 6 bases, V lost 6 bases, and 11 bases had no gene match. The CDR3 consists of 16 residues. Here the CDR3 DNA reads TGTGCCAGCAGGCCGAGCGGGAGGGCCACTGGCAATGAGCAGTTCTTC. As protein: CASRPSGRATGNEQFF.

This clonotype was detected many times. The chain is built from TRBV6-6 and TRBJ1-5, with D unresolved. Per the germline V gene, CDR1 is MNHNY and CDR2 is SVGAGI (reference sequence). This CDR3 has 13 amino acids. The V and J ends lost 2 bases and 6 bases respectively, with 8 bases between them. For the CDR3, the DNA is TGTGCCAGCAGTTACGGGGTGGCTCAGCCCCAGCATTTT. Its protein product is CASSYGVAQPQHF.

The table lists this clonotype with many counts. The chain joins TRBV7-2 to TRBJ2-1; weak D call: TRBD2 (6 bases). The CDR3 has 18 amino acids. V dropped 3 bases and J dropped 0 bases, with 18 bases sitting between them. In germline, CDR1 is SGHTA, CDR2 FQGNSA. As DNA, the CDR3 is TGTGCCAGCAGCTTGGACACTAGCTGGGGGAGCTCCTACAATGAGCAGTTCTTC. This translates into CASSLDTSWGSSYNEQFF.

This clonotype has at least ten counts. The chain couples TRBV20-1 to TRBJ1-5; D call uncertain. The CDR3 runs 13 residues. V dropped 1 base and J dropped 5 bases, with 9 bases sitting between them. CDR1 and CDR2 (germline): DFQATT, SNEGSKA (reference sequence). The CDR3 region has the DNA TGCAGTGCTAGAGTGGGGATGGATCAGCCCCAGCATTTT. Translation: CSARVGMDQPQHF.

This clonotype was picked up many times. In DNA form, the CDR3 reads TGTGCCAGCCTGGAACGGGGCACAGATACGCAGTATTTT. It specifies CASLERGTDTQYF. V gene TRBV19 combines with J gene TRBJ2-3; the D is unclear. The CDR3 length is 13 residues. Germline V lookup: CDR1 LNHDA, CDR2 SQIVND (reference sequence). Trimming cost V 9 bases and J 1 base, with 11 bases left between them.

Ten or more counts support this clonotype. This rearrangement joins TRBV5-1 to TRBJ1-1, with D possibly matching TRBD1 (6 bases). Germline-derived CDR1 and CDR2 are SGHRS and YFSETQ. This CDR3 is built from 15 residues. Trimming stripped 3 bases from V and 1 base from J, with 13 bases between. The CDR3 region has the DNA TGCGCCAGCAGCTACCTGGACAGACAGAACACTGAAGCTTTCTTT. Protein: CASSYLDRQNTEAFF.

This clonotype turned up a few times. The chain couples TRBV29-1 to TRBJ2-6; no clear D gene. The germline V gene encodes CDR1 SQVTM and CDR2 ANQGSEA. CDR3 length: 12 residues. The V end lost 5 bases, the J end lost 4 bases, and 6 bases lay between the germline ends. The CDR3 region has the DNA TGCAGCGTTCAAGCGGGGGCCAACGTCCTGACTTTC. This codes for CSVQAGANVLTF.

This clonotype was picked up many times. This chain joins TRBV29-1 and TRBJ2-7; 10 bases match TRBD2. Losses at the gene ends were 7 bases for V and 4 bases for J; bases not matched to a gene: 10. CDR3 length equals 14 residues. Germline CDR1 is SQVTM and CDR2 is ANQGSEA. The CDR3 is CSAGAGTSEYEQYF. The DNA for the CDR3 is TGCAGCGCAGGAGCCGGGACTAGCGAGTACGAGCAGTACTTC.

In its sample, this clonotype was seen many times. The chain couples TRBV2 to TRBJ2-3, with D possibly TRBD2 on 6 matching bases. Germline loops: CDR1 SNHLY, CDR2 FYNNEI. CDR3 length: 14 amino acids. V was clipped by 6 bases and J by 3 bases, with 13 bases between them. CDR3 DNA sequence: TGTGCCAGCAGGGCGGGACCACAAACAGATACGCAGTATTTT. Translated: CASRAGPQTDTQYF.

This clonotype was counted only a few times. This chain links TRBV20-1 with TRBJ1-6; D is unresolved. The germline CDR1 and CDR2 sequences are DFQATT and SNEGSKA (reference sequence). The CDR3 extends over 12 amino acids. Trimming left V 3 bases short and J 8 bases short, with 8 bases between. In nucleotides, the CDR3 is TGCAGTGCTAGCTCCCAGGATTCACCCCTCCACTTT. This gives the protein CSASSQDSPLHF.

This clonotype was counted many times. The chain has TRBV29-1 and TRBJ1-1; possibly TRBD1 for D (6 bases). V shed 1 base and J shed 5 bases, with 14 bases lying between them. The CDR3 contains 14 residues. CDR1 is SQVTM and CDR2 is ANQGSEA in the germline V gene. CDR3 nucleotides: TGCAGCGTTGAAGGGCTATCCCAGGGGACTGAAGCTTTCTTT. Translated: CSVEGLSQGTEAFF.

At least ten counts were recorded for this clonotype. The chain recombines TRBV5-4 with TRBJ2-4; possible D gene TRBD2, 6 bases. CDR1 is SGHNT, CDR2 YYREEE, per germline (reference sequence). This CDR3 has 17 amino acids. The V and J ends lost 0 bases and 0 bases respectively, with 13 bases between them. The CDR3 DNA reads TGTGCCAGCAGCTTGGGCGCGAGAGCGGGAGCCAAAAACATTCAGTACTTC. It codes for CASSLGARAGAKNIQYF.

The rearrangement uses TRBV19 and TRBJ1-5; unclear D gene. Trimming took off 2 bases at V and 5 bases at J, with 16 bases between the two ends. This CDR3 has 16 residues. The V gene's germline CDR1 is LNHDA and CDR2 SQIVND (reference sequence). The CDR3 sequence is CASSILDRLTHQPQHF. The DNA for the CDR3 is TGTGCCAGTAGTATATTAGACCGGCTCACTCATCAGCCCCAGCATTTT.

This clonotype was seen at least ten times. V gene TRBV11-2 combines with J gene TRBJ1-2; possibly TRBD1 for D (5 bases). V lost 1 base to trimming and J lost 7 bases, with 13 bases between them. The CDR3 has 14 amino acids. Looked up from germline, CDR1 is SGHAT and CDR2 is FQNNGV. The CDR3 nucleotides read TGTGCCAGCAGCTTAGTGCGGGGGGTCTCTGGCTACACCTTC. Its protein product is CASSLVRGVSGYTF.